This T cell receptor beta chain derives from a study of T cell responses to AZD1222 COVID-19 vaccine. Study-wide findings and caveats: Recipients of two AZD1222 doses showed rising Spike-specific TCR breadth and depth. Vaccine-related CD4 TCRs covered spike, predominating at 160-218 and 743-854.

Using immunoSEQ multiplex PCR, the repertoire was profiled, and TCRdb retains in-frame clones only, with some absent. The repertoire consists of about 110,000 clones, with 87% occurring once and the leading ten covering roughly 3.2%. The CDR3 contains 15 residues. Trimming stripped 4 bases from V and 4 bases from J, with 16 bases between. Germline V gene data show CDR1 as ENHRY and CDR2 as SYGVKD. With respect to this clone: What it binds is not known.

The clonotype originates from an adult in good health. Sequencing was performed on peripheral blood, taken on day 0 of AZD1222 vaccination. V and J are TRBV10-3 and TRBJ1-2; D uncertain. CDR3 residues: CAISAHTDGIYGYTF. As DNA, the CDR3 is TGTGCCATCAGTGCGCATACGGACGGGATCTATGGCTACACCTTC.